This TCR beta chain was recorded in a study of cytomegalovirus exposure and HLA in healthy donors. Overall study: For the approximately 400 genotyped donors, approximately 83% fell within the Caucasian-associated ancestry cluster.

The germline V gene has CDR1 SGHVS and CDR2 FQNEAQ. V lost 1 base, J lost 3 bases, and 12 bases lay in between. This CDR3 comprises 16 residues. PCR amplification relied on 60 Vbeta primers (plus 13 Jbeta primers). Sequenced by immunoSEQ multiplex PCR; TCRdb stores in-frame clones only, minus some. This sample's table reports roughly 120,000 clones. This TCR was sampled from a man aged 35 to 55 in good health and CMV-seronegative. The V gene is TRBV7-8, the J gene TRBJ2-2, with D perhaps TRBD2 (6 bases). The specimen was PBMCs. The CDR3, as DNA: TGTGCCAGCAGCTTAGTGACGGGACTTTACACCGGGGAGCTGTTTTTT. It yields the protein CASSLVTGLYTGELFF.